These T cell receptor beta chains were read from a single sample in a study of T-cell memory formation after mild COVID-19. TCRdb called the 5' RACE reads again in MiXCR, with one record for every CDR3 protein. This sample has roughly 370,000 distinct CDR3 sequences, with about 17% found just once. The sequencing sample was made of PBMCs or a T cell subset sorted from them (not recorded which). The receptors shown here come from a man younger than 35 who had mild COVID-19 (a few samples of this study predate the infection). Cell type and time point are not known. CDR3s include the opening cysteine and the closing phenylalanine or tryptophan. The order of the fields is J gene, V gene, D gene, clone size, CDR3 protein, CDR3 DNA. D genes are given only for firm matches. Size values are once, few and many counts, or a class for expanded clones, and some rows have none.

>TRBJ1-6|TRBV6-6|TRBD1|few
CASSTTGGSPLHF
TGTGCCAGCAGTACGACAGGGGGCTCACCCCTCCACTTT
>TRBJ2-5|TRBV7-9|NA|few
CASSLIRQGKETQYF
TGTGCCAGCAGCTTAATCCGCCAGGGTAAAGAGACCCAGTACTTC
>TRBJ1-2|TRBV12-5|NA|NA
CASGRTAYGYTF
TGTGCTAGTGGTCGAACAGCCTATGGCTACACCTTC
>TRBJ2-2|TRBV5-4|NA|few
CASSLAAGYGTGELFF
TGTGCCAGCAGCTTGGCAGCAGGATATGGGACCGGGGAGCTGTTTTTT
>TRBJ2-2|TRBV6-1|TRBD2|NA
CASSARGGNTGELFF
TGTGCCAGCAGTGCCCGGGGGGGAAACACCGGGGAGCTGTTTTTT
>TRBJ2-1|TRBV2|NA|NA
CASSEGASSYNEQFF
TGTGCCAGCAGTGAAGGGGCCAGCTCCTACAATGAGCAGTTCTTC
>TRBJ2-3|TRBV7-8|NA|NA
CASSQRVPSRDTQYF
TGTGCCAGCAGCCAAAGGGTCCCTTCCCGGGATACGCAGTATTTT
>TRBJ1-2|TRBV6-1|NA|NA
CASRRERVGRNYGYTF
TGTGCCAGCAGGCGGGAAAGGGTAGGACGGAACTATGGCTACACCTTC
>TRBJ2-3|TRBV29-1|TRBD2|NA
CSGQPLAGVTDTQYF
TGCAGCGGACAGCCACTAGCGGGAGTCACAGATACGCAGTATTTT
>TRBJ2-1|TRBV6-2/TRBV6-3|TRBD1|few
CASSYVTGGAYNEQFF
TGTGCCAGCAGTTACGTCACAGGGGGCGCCTACAATGAGCAGTTCTTC
>TRBJ2-3|TRBV5-1|NA|many
CASSPGIQSGSRDTQYF
TGCGCCAGCAGCCCCGGAATCCAAAGCGGATCCAGGGATACGCAGTATTTT
>TRBJ2-4|TRBV6-5|NA|few
CASSYSYFRGVNIQYF
TGTGCCAGCAGTTACTCGTACTTTAGGGGGGTCAACATTCAGTACTTC
>TRBJ1-4|TRBV7-9|NA|NA
CASRGGPNEKLFF
TGTGCCAGCAGGGGAGGGCCAAATGAAAAACTGTTTTTT
>TRBJ1-5|TRBV24-1|TRBD1|few
CATSEAQGGSNQPQHF
TGTGCCACCAGTGAAGCACAGGGGGGGAGCAATCAGCCCCAGCATTTT
>TRBJ1-4|TRBV4-2|TRBD1|many
CASSLQGAATNEKLFF
TGTGCCAGCAGCCTACAGGGGGCGGCCACTAATGAAAAACTGTTTTTT
>TRBJ2-1|TRBV5-1|NA|NA
CASSLGLDPEDEQFF
TGCGCCAGCAGCTTGGGGTTGGACCCCGAGGATGAGCAGTTCTTC
>TRBJ1-6|TRBV3-1|NA|NA
CASSQEWGKAYNSPLHF
TGTGCCAGCAGCCAAGAGTGGGGAAAAGCGTATAATTCACCCCTCCACTTT
>TRBJ1-6|TRBV12-3/TRBV12-4|NA|few
CASTGVPNSPLHF
TGTGCCAGCACCGGGGTTCCGAATTCACCCCTCCACTTT
>TRBJ2-3|TRBV6-2/TRBV6-3|NA|NA
CASSKGVATQYF
TGTGCCAGCAGTAAGGGTGTAGCGACGCAGTATTTT
>TRBJ2-6|TRBV7-9|NA|few
CAPASRVQGGANVLTF
TGTGCTCCTGCCTCCAGGGTACAAGGTGGGGCCAACGTCCTGACTTTC
>TRBJ2-2|TRBV12-3/TRBV12-4|NA|many
CASEAGELFF
TGTGCCAGCGAAGCCGGGGAGCTGTTTTTT
>TRBJ1-6|TRBV18|NA|few
CASSLAAEGNSPLHF
TGTGCCAGCTCCTTGGCTGCGGAGGGTAATTCACCCCTCCACTTT
>TRBJ1-2|TRBV29-1|NA|NA
CSADGGRGYTF
TGCAGTGCAGACGGTGGAAGAGGCTACACCTTC
>TRBJ1-3|TRBV7-9|TRBD1|NA
CASNQGAGNTIYF
TGTGCCAGCAACCAGGGGGCCGGAAACACCATATATTTT
>TRBJ2-1|TRBV5-1|NA|NA
CASRSGTPSYNEQFF
TGCGCCAGCAGATCCGGGACACCCTCCTACAATGAGCAGTTCTTC
>TRBJ1-1|TRBV6-1|NA|NA
CASSDAPLNTEAFF
TGTGCCAGCAGTGACGCTCCGCTGAACACTGAAGCTTTCTTT
>TRBJ1-6|TRBV19|NA|NA
CASSILGGTPPLHF
TGTGCCAGTAGTATTCTCGGGGGAACGCCACCCCTCCACTTT
>TRBJ1-5|TRBV7-9|NA|few
CASSFGGLPQPQHF
TGTGCCAGCAGCTTTGGGGGGCTCCCTCAGCCCCAGCATTTT
>TRBJ2-7|TRBV12-3/TRBV12-4|TRBD1|few
CASSTRDRGISYEQYF
TGTGCCAGCAGCACGCGGGACAGGGGGATCTCCTACGAGCAGTACTTC
>TRBJ2-2|TRBV12-5|NA|few
CASGLVANTGELFF
TGTGCTAGTGGTTTGGTCGCGAACACCGGGGAGCTGTTTTTT
>TRBJ1-1|TRBV6-5|NA|NA
CASWGIEAFF
TGTGCCAGCTGGGGGATTGAAGCTTTCTTT
>TRBJ2-2|TRBV12-3/TRBV12-4|TRBD1|few
CASSGTGSVGELFF
TGTGCCAGCAGCGGGACAGGGAGTGTCGGGGAGCTGTTTTTT
>TRBJ2-3|TRBV5-1|NA|many
CASSLNGLSSTDTQYF
TGCGCCAGCAGCTTGAACGGACTATCTAGCACAGATACGCAGTATTTT
>TRBJ2-5|TRBV7-2|NA|many
CASSLWLAGETQYF
TGTGCCAGCAGCTTATGGCTCGCAGGGGAGACCCAGTACTTC
>TRBJ1-2|TRBV20-1|TRBD1|few
CSAKTGGNYGYTF
TGCAGTGCCAAGACAGGGGGCAACTATGGCTACACCTTC
>TRBJ2-3|TRBV6-6|NA|few
CASTYLGLARLTDTQYF
TGTGCCAGCACCTACTTGGGGCTAGCCCGCCTCACAGATACGCAGTATTTT
>TRBJ1-4|TRBV20-1|NA|few
CSARAAGPWEKLFF
TGCAGTGCTAGAGCCGCGGGCCCTTGGGAAAAACTGTTTTTT
>TRBJ1-1|TRBV7-9|TRBD1|NA
CASSLAGQGNTEAFF
TGTGCCAGCAGCTTAGCCGGACAGGGGAACACTGAAGCTTTCTTT
>TRBJ1-1|TRBV25-1|NA|few
CASRGHGNTEAFF
TGTGCCAGCAGGGGACACGGGAACACTGAAGCTTTCTTT
>TRBJ2-5|TRBV5-1|NA|many
CASTSTGDYQETQYF
TGCGCCAGCACCTCGACCGGGGATTATCAAGAGACCCAGTACTTC
>TRBJ2-3|TRBV5-4|TRBD2|few
CASSLWLAGISTDTQYF
TGTGCCAGCAGCTTGTGGCTAGCGGGGATTAGCACAGATACGCAGTATTTT
>TRBJ1-2|TRBV4-1|TRBD1|few
CASSHLGQGKKSGYTF
TGCGCCAGCAGCCACCTAGGACAGGGGAAAAAAAGTGGCTACACCTTC
>TRBJ1-2|TRBV5-6|NA|NA
CASSLDFSSGTTYGYTF
TGTGCCAGCAGCTTGGATTTTTCGTCAGGAACGACGTATGGCTACACCTTC
>TRBJ2-5|TRBV12-3/TRBV12-4|TRBD2|few
CASSYTSGLQETQYF
TGTGCCAGCAGTTACACTAGCGGGCTCCAAGAGACCCAGTACTTC
>TRBJ2-3|TRBV7-2|TRBD2|many
CASSWRLAGPDTQYF
TGTGCCAGCAGCTGGCGCCTAGCGGGCCCAGATACGCAGTATTTT
>TRBJ2-3|TRBV3-1|TRBD1|many
CASSQEYRGGLSEPGDTQYF
TGTGCCAGCAGCCAAGAGTACAGGGGCGGACTGAGCGAACCCGGGGATACGCAGTATTTT
>TRBJ2-1|TRBV6-2/TRBV6-3|NA|few
CASRPPGPREQFF
TGTGCCAGCAGGCCCCCAGGGCCCCGGGAGCAGTTCTTC
>TRBJ2-3|TRBV20-1|TRBD1|few
CSARGTGGTDTQYF
TGCAGTGCTAGGGGGACAGGGGGCACAGATACGCAGTATTTT
>TRBJ1-1|TRBV7-3|NA|NA
CASSSLMNTEAFF
TGTGCCAGCAGCTCCCTCATGAACACTGAAGCTTTCTTT
>TRBJ1-5|TRBV20-1|NA|NA
CSASGSYQPQHF
TGCAGTGCTAGCGGTAGCTATCAGCCCCAGCATTTT
>TRBJ1-2|TRBV20-1|NA|NA
CSARDRTDPSYGYTF
TGCAGTGCTAGAGACAGGACAGACCCGAGCTATGGCTACACCTTC
>TRBJ1-3|TRBV29-1|NA|few
CSVRTALLDGNTIYF
TGCAGCGTGAGGACAGCCCTCCTGGATGGAAACACCATATATTTT
>TRBJ1-5|TRBV6-2/TRBV6-3|NA|NA
CASSYRGENQPQHF
TGTGCCAGCAGTTACCGGGGGGAGAATCAGCCCCAGCATTTT
>TRBJ1-1|TRBV5-1|NA|few
CASSLGVSNTEAFF
TGTGCCAGCAGCTTGGGGGTATCCAACACTGAAGCTTTCTTT
>TRBJ2-5|TRBV12-3/TRBV12-4|NA|many
CASSRIKETQYF
TGTGCCAGCAGCCGTATAAAAGAGACCCAGTACTTC
>TRBJ2-3|TRBV4-2|NA|few
CASSQDPLSTDTQYF
TGTGCCAGCAGCCAAGATCCGCTTAGCACAGATACGCAGTATTTT
>TRBJ1-1|TRBV5-1|NA|NA
CASSPLQGLAEAFF
TGCGCCAGCAGCCCCCTTCAGGGTCTCGCTGAAGCTTTCTTT